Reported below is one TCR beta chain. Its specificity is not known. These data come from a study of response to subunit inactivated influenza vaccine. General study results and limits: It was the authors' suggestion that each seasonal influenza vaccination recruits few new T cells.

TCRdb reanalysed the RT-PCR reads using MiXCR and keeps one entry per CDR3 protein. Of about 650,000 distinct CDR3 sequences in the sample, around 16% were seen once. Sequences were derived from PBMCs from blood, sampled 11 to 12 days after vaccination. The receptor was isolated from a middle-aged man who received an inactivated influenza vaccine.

The CDR3 region has the DNA TGTGCCATCAGGGGACTAGCGGGAGGCACCTACAATGAGCAGTTCTTC. This translates into CAIRGLAGGTYNEQFF. The chain employs TRBV10-3 and TRBJ2-1, with 15 bases fitting TRBD2. Per the germline V gene, CDR1 is ENHRY and CDR2 is SYGVKD. The CDR3 has 16 amino acids. V shed 6 bases, J shed 2 bases, and the junction held 2 bases outside the gene matches.